This T cell receptor (beta chain) appears in the sequencing data of a study of T cell responses to AZD1222 COVID-19 vaccine. Whole-study results and caveats: An increase in Spike-specific TCR breadth and depth was observed after two AZD1222 doses. Seropositivity was recorded at baseline in only 5 or 6 AZD1222 recipients.

For this clone: The antigen remains undetermined.

The V gene lost 0 bases and the J gene lost 8 bases, with 7 bases spanning the gap. This CDR3 has 12 residues. Germline V CDR1 and CDR2: SGHVS, FQNEAQ. Produced via immunoSEQ multiplex PCR; TCRdb's table is partial and in-frame only. The table records about 94,000 clones, about 88% of them present only once. The TCR originated in an adult in good health. The source material was peripheral blood, sampled on day 0 of AZD1222 vaccination. The V call is TRBV7-8, the J call TRBJ1-1, with D possibly being TRBD1 (6 bases). CDR3 amino acids: CASSLAGGEAFF. Written as DNA, the CDR3 is TGTGCCAGCAGCTTAGCAGGGGGGGAAGCTTTCTTT.